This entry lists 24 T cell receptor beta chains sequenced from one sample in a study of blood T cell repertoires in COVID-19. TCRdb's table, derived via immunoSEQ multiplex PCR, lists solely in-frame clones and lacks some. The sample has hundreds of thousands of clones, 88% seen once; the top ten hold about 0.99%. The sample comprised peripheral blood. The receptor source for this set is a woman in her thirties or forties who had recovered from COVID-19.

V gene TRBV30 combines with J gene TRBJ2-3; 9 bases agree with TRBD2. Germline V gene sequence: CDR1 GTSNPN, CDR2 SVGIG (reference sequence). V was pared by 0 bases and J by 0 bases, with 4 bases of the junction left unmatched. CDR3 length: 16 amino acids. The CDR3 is CAWSVLTSGSTDTQYF. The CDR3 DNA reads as TGTGCCTGGAGTGTACTGACTAGCGGTAGCACAGATACGCAGTATTTT. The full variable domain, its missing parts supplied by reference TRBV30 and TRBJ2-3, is SQTIHQWPATLVQPVGSPLSLECTVEGTSNPNLYWYRQAAGRGLQLLFYSVGIGQISSEVPQNLSASRPQDRQFILSSKKLLLSDSGFYLCAWSVLTSGSTDTQYFGPGTRLTVL.

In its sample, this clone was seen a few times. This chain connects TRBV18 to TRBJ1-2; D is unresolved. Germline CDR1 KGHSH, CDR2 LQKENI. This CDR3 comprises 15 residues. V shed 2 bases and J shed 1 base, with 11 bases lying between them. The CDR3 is CASSPSSKLNYGYTF. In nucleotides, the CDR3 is TGTGCCAGCTCACCATCGTCCAAACTTAACTATGGCTACACCTTC.

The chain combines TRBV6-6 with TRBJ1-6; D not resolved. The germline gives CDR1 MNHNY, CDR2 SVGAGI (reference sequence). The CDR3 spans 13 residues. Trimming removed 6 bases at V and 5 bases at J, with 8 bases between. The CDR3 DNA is TGTGCCAGCAGCGGGAGTAATAATTCACCCCTCCACTTT. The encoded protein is CASSGSNNSPLHF.

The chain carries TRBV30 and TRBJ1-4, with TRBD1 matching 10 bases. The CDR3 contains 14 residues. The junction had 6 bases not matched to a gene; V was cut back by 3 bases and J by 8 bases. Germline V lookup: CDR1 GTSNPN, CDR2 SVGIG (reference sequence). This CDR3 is CAWSRQGAREKLFF. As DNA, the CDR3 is TGTGCCTGGAGCCGACAGGGGGCTCGGGAAAAACTGTTTTTT.

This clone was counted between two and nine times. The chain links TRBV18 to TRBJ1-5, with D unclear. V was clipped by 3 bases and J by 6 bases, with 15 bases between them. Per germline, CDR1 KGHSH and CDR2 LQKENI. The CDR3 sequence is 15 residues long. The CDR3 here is CASSPVGFEGQPQHF. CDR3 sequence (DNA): TGTGCCAGCTCACCGGTTGGGTTCGAGGGTCAGCCCCAGCATTTT.

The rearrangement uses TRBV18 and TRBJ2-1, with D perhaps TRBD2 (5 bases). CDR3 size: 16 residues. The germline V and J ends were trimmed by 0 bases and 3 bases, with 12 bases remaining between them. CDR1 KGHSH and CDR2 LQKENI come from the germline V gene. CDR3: CASSPPGLARYNEQFF. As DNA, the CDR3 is TGTGCCAGCTCACCACCCGGACTGGCACGCTACAATGAGCAGTTCTTC.

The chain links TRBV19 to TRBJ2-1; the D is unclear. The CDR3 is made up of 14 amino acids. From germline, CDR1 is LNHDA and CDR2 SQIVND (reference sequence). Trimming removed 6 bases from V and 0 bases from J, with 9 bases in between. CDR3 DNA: TGTGCCAGTAGCCCTTCCCCCTCCTACAATGAGCAGTTCTTC. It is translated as CASSPSPSYNEQFF. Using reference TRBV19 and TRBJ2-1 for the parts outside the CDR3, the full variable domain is DGGITQSPKYLFRKEGQNVTLSCEQNLNHDAMYWYRQDPGQGLRLIYYSQIVNDFQKGDIAEGYSVSREKKESFPLTVTSAQKNPTAFYLCASSPSPSYNEQFFGPGTRLTVL.

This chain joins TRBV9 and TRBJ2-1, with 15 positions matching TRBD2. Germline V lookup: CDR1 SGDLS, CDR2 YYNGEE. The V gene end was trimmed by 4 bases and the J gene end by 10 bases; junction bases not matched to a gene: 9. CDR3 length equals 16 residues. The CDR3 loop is CASSPLRTSGRGEQFF. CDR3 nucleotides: TGTGCCAGCAGCCCTCTACGGACTAGCGGGAGGGGGGAGCAGTTCTTC.

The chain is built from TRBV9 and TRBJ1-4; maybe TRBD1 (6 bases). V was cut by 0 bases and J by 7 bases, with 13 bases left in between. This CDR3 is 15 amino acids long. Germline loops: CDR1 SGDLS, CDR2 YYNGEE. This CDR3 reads CASSVGGRGVEKLFF. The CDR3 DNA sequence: TGTGCCAGCAGCGTAGGTGGCAGGGGCGTTGAAAAACTGTTTTTT.

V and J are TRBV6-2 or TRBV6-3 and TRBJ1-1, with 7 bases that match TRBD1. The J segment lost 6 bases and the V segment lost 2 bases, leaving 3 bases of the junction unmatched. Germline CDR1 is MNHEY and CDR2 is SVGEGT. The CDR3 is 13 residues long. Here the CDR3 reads CASSYRGQAEAFF. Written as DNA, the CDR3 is TGTGCCAGCAGTTACAGGGGGCAGGCTGAAGCTTTCTTT.

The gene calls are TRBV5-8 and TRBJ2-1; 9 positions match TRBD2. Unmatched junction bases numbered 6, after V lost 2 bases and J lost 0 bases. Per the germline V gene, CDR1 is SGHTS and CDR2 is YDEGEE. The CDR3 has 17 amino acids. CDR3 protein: CASSFRTSAHSYNEQFF. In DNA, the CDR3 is TGTGCCAGCAGCTTCAGGACTAGCGCCCACTCCTACAATGAGCAGTTCTTC.

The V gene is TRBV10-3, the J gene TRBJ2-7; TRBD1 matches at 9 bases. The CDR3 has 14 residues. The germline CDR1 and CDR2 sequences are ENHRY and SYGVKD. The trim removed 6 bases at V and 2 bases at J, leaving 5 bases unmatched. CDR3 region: CAIRGTGIPYEQYF. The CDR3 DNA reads TGTGCCATCAGGGGGACAGGGATCCCCTACGAGCAGTACTTC.

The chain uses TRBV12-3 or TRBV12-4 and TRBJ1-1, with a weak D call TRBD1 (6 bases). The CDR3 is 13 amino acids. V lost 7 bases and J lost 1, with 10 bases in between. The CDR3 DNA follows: TGTGCCAGCACCCCGACAGGGAACACTGAAGCTTTCTTT. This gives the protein CASTPTGNTEAFF.

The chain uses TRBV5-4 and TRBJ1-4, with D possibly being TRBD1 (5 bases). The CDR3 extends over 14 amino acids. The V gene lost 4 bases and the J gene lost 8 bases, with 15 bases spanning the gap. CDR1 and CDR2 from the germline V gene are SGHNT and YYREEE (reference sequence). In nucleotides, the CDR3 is TGTGCCAGCAGCCCGTGGGGGGAGAGGGAAAAACTGTTTTTT. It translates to CASSPWGEREKLFF.

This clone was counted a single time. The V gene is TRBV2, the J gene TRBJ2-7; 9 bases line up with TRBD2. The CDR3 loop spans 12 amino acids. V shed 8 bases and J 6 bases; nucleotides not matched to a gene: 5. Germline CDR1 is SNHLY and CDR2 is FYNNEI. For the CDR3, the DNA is TGTGCCAGCGGACTAGCGCCCCGCGAGCAGTACTTC. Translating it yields CASGLAPREQYF.

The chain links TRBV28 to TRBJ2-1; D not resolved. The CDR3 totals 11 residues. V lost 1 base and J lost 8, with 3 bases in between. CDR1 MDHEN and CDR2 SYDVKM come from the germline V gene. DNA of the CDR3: TGTGCCAGCAGTTTATCCGATGAGCAGTTCTTC. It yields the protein CASSLSDEQFF.

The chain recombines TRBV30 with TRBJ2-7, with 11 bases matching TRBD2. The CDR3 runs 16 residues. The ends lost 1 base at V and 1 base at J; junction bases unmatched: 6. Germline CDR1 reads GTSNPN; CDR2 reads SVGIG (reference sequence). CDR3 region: CAWSDPASGRSYEQYF. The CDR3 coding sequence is TGTGCCTGGAGTGATCCAGCTAGCGGGAGGTCCTACGAGCAGTACTTC.

In DNA, the CDR3 is TGTGCCAGCAGCTTAGCTCGGCGGTCACCCCTCCACTTT. This gives the protein CASSLARRSPLHF. The J gene is TRBJ1-6, the V gene TRBV11-2; unclear D gene. Per the germline V gene, CDR1 is SGHAT and CDR2 is FQNNGV. The V end lost 1 base, the J end lost 10 bases, and 8 bases lay between the germline ends. This CDR3 comprises 13 residues. Filled out from reference TRBV11-2 and TRBJ1-6, the complete variable domain reads EAGVAQSPRYKIIEKRQSVAFWCNPISGHATLYWYQQILGQGPKLLIQFQNNGVVDDSQLPKDRFSAERLKGVDSTLKIQPAKLEDSAVYLCASSLARRSPLHFGNGTRLTVT.

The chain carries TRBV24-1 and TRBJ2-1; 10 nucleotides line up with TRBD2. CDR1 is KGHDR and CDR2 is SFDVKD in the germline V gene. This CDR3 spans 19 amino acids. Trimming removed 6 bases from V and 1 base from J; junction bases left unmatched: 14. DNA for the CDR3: TGTGCCACCAGTCCCCACGGACTAGCGGCCGGTTTATCCTACAATGAGCAGTTCTTC. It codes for CATSPHGLAAGLSYNEQFF.

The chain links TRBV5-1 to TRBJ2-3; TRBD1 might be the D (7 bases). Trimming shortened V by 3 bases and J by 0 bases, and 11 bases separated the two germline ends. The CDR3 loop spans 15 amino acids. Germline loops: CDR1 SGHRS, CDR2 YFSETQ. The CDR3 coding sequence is TGCGCCAGCAGCTGGGGGGACAGCAGCACAGATACGCAGTATTTT. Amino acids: CASSWGDSSTDTQYF.

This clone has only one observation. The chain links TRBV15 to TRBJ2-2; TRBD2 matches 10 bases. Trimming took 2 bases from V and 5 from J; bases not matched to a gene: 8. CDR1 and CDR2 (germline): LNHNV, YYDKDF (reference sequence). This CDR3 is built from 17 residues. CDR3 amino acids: CATSRPRTSGVTGELFF. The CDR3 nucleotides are TGTGCCACCAGCAGACCGAGGACTAGCGGCGTAACCGGGGAGCTGTTTTTT.

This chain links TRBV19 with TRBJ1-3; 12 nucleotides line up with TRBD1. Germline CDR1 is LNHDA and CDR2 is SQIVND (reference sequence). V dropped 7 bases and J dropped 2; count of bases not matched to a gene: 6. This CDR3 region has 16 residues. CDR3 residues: CASTLGQGAAGNTIYF. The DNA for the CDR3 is TGTGCCAGTACCCTGGGACAGGGGGCGGCTGGAAACACCATATATTTT.

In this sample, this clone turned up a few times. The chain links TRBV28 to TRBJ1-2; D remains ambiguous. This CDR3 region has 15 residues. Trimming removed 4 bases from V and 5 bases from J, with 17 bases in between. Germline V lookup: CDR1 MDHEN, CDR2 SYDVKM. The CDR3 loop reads CASSSPRIPRYGYTF. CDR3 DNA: TGTGCCAGCAGTTCCCCCCGCATCCCCCGGTATGGCTACACCTTC.

The CDR3 coding sequence is TGTGCCATCAGTGAGCGGGACAGGGGGGGGCCAAAACCCAGGGAGCAGTTCTTC. Translation gives CAISERDRGGPKPREQFF. V and J are TRBV10-3 and TRBJ2-1, with 11 bases that match TRBD1. The length of the CDR3 is 18 residues. V trimming: 2 bases; J trimming: 10 bases; junction bases outside the gene matches: 16. Germline V gene data show CDR1 as ENHRY and CDR2 as SYGVKD.